This record concerns one TCR beta chain sequence. The CDR3 is made up of 16 amino acids. With 5 bases clipped from V and 5 bases from J, the junction kept 9 bases outside the gene matches. The germline V gene has CDR1 KGHDR and CDR2 SFDVKD. Assay: immunoSEQ multiplex PCR; the TCRdb copy retains only in-frame clones and omits some. This table holds over 150,000 clones, approximately 83% found once. The data derive from a study of blood T cell repertoires in COVID-19. Study details: PBMCs, B-cell-depleted T cells, or T cells were the source of the cDNA or gDNA that made up the material.

This TCR was recovered from a woman aged 60-75 years with COVID-19, enrolled during active disease. Sequenced material: peripheral blood. This chain joins TRBV24-1 and TRBJ2-3; 10 nucleotides align to TRBD1. The CDR3 sequence: CATSVRQGAGGDTQYF. The CDR3 DNA is TGTGCCACCAGTGTTCGACAGGGGGCGGGTGGAGATACGCAGTATTTT.